This T cell receptor beta chain derives from a study of cytomegalovirus exposure and HLA in healthy donors. This clone showed up just a few times. Germline assignment: CDR1 SGHRS and CDR2 YFSETQ. V dropped 4 bases and J dropped 1; count of bases not matched to a gene: 1. The CDR3 covers 14 residues. Amplification used 60 Vbeta primers and 13 Jbeta primers. TCRdb's table, derived via immunoSEQ multiplex PCR, lists solely in-frame clones and lacks some. Counted here are approximately 170,000 clones, over 75% occurring once; the ten biggest clones make up over 2.5%. The clonotype comes from a female donor in good health and CMV-seronegative. Material: PBMCs. The chain couples TRBV5-1 to TRBJ2-2; TRBD2 aligns across 7 bases. CDR3 loop: CASSAGVNTGELFF. The CDR3 coding sequence is TGCGCCAGCAGCGCGGGGGTGAACACCGGGGAGCTGTTTTTT.